One and the same sample provided the 25 T cell receptor beta chains below, sequenced in a study of blood T cell repertoires in COVID-19. Profiling relied on immunoSEQ multiplex PCR, and the TCRdb table lists in-frame clones only, not all of them. The sample shows approximately 150,000 clones, roughly 80% of them seen only once. Sequencing was carried out using PBMCs or T cells enriched from blood (not recorded which). The receptors come from a woman between 35 and 50 years old with acute COVID-19.

The chain has TRBV5-1 and TRBJ2-5; 15 bases are a match to TRBD2. With 4 bases clipped from V and 5 bases from J, the junction kept 6 bases outside the gene matches. CDR3 length: 16 residues. Germline V lookup: CDR1 SGHRS, CDR2 YFSETQ. The CDR3 here is CASSRGLAGGGETQYF. CDR3 nucleotides: TGCGCCAGCAGCAGGGGACTAGCGGGAGGAGGGGAGACCCAGTACTTC.

V and J are TRBV7-2 and TRBJ2-1; TRBD2 aligns across 13 bases. After removal of 5 bases from V and 10 bases from J, the junction contained 8 bases not matched to a gene. The germline gives CDR1 SGHTA, CDR2 FQGNSA. The CDR3 is 15 residues long. The CDR3 sequence: CASSLRGLAGVEQFF. CDR3 in DNA: TGTGCCAGCAGCCTCCGTGGACTAGCGGGAGTGGAGCAGTTCTTC.

The chain has TRBV19 and TRBJ1-5, with D perhaps TRBD1 (5 bases). The CDR3 totals 17 residues. Trimming took 2 bases from V and 5 from J, leaving 19 bases between them. Germline V gene lookup returns CDR1 LNHDA and CDR2 SQIVND (reference sequence). CDR3 DNA sequence: TGTGCCAGTAGTATACCCACGTGGACCGGGGGTGATCAGCCCCAGCATTTT. This codes for CASSIPTWTGGDQPQHF.

There are a few counts of this clone. This chain joins TRBV5-6 and TRBJ2-4, with TRBD1 matching over 8 bases. CDR1 and CDR2 (germline): SGHDT, YYEEEE. V was clipped by 0 bases and J by 1 base; unmatched bases: 3. The CDR3 totals 16 residues. The DNA of the CDR3 is TGTGCCAGCAGCTTGGCGAGGGACAGGGCCAAAAACATTCAGTACTTC. Its translation: CASSLARDRAKNIQYF. Drawing the rest from reference TRBV5-6 and TRBJ2-4, the complete variable domain is DAGVTQSPTHLIKTRGQQVTLRCSPKSGHDTVSWYQQALGQGPQFIFQYYEEEERQRGNFPDRFSGHQFPNYSSELNVNALLLGDSALYLCASSLARDRAKNIQYFGAGTRLSVL.

The gene calls are TRBV6-1 and TRBJ2-1; D gene uncertain. Trimming pared 2 bases from V and 7 bases from J, leaving 12 bases between. The CDR3 sequence is 14 residues long. The germline V gene has CDR1 MNHNS and CDR2 SASEGT. The DNA of the CDR3 is TGTGCCAGCAGTGAATATGGCCCACAGAATGAGCAGTTCTTC. This sequence encodes CASSEYGPQNEQFF.

This clone was counted only a few times. The rearrangement joins TRBV29-1 to TRBJ1-2, with D perhaps matching TRBD1 (5 bases). The CDR3 consists of 15 residues. Germline V gene sequence: CDR1 SQVTM, CDR2 ANQGSEA. V dropped 3 bases and J dropped 5 bases, with 19 bases sitting between them. CDR3 amino acids: CSVDYSKGSLYGYTF. DNA of the CDR3: TGCAGCGTTGATTACTCGAAGGGGTCTCTGTATGGCTACACCTTC.

The chain combines TRBV29-1 with TRBJ1-5; 11 bases match TRBD1. CDR1 is SQVTM, CDR2 ANQGSEA, per germline. This CDR3 is built from 16 residues. After removal of 5 bases from V and 2 bases from J, the junction contained 8 bases not matched to a gene. The DNA for the CDR3 is TGCAGCGTTTCCACCGGGACAGGGGGACGCAATCAGCCCCAGCATTTT. This translates into CSVSTGTGGRNQPQHF.

The V and J genes are TRBV5-4 and TRBJ2-1, with 8 bases lining up with TRBD1. The germline gives CDR1 SGHNT, CDR2 YYREEE (reference sequence). The CDR3 totals 15 residues. V shed 0 bases and J 3 bases; nucleotides not matched to a gene: 2. The CDR3 here is CASSLGTGNYNEQFF. CDR3 sequence (DNA): TGTGCCAGCAGCTTGGGGACAGGGAACTACAATGAGCAGTTCTTC.

The chain employs TRBV4-2 and TRBJ2-5; 7 bases agree with TRBD2. The CDR3 consists of 17 residues. V dropped 4 bases and J dropped 2; count of bases not matched to a gene: 13. Germline V CDR1 and CDR2: LGHNA, YNFKEQ. The CDR3 coding sequence is TGTGCCAGCAGCCCCCCCGGGGAAGCGGGACTTCAAGAGACCCAGTACTTC. Protein: CASSPPGEAGLQETQYF.

The V gene is TRBV5-4, the J gene TRBJ1-2; TRBD1 agrees at 8 bases. J lost 7 bases, V lost 4 bases, and 9 bases had no gene match. The CDR3 consists of 14 residues. Looked up from germline, CDR1 is SGHNT and CDR2 is YYREEE (reference sequence). CDR3 in DNA: TGTGCCAGCAGCAGGGAGGGGACAGGAGTTGGCTACACCTTC. Encoded protein: CASSREGTGVGYTF.

This clone occurred once. This chain joins TRBV11-2 and TRBJ1-3, with D possibly being TRBD1 (5 bases). Trimming pared 5 bases from V and 4 bases from J, leaving 21 bases between. There are 17 residues in the CDR3. CDR1 SGHAT and CDR2 FQNNGV come from the germline V gene. CDR3 in amino acids: CASSPAGIRLLGNTIYF. CDR3 sequence (DNA): TGTGCCAGCAGCCCAGCAGGGATACGGTTACTCGGAAACACCATATATTTT.

This clone was detected only once. This chain links TRBV5-5 with TRBJ2-7, with TRBD1 identical over 9 bases. The CDR3 covers 17 residues. Trimming took 4 bases from V and 0 from J; bases not matched to a gene: 11. Per germline, CDR1 SGHKS and CDR2 YYEKEE (reference sequence). CDR3 region: CASSLDTGTGSSYEQYF. Here the CDR3 DNA reads TGTGCCAGCAGCCTTGATACAGGGACAGGGTCCTCCTACGAGCAGTACTTC.

The chain links TRBV6-5 to TRBJ1-3; the D is unclear. Germline CDR1 MNHEY, CDR2 SVGAGI. Trimming took 5 bases from V and 4 from J, leaving 15 bases between them. The CDR3 totals 15 residues. The CDR3 sequence: CASSPQTLGGNTIYF. Written as DNA, the CDR3 is TGTGCCAGCAGTCCGCAGACTCTCGGGGGAAACACCATATATTTT.

This clone appeared once. The chain carries TRBV19 and TRBJ1-6, with no clear D. With 5 bases removed from V and 8 bases from J, the gap between germline ends came to 13 bases. Per germline, CDR1 LNHDA and CDR2 SQIVND (reference sequence). The CDR3 spans 14 residues. The CDR3 sequence is CASSFATGYSPLHF. The DNA of the CDR3 is TGTGCCAGTAGTTTCGCCACGGGGTATTCACCCCTCCACTTT.

V usage is TRBV6-4 and J usage is TRBJ2-3; 7 bases are a match to TRBD1. Germline values: CDR1 MRHNA, CDR2 SNTAGT. The CDR3 extends over 15 amino acids. J gave up 2 bases and V 2 bases, and 4 bases lay outside the gene matches. The CDR3: CASSDRTGATDTQYF. In DNA form, the CDR3 reads TGTGCCAGCAGTGACAGGACAGGAGCCACAGATACGCAGTATTTT.

The chain couples TRBV11-2 to TRBJ1-3; 8 nucleotides align to TRBD1. The germline V gene has CDR1 SGHAT and CDR2 FQNNGV. Trimming took 5 bases from V and 3 from J; bases not matched to a gene: 12. CDR3 length equals 17 residues. In DNA, the CDR3 is TGTGCCAGCAGCCGGACGCAGGGGGCCGGGTTTGGAAACACCATATATTTT. Translated: CASSRTQGAGFGNTIYF.

The chain joins TRBV2 to TRBJ1-2; the D gene is possibly TRBD1 (5 bases). The germline CDR1 and CDR2 sequences are SNHLY and FYNNEI. V was clipped by 1 base and J by 8 bases, with 11 bases between them. This CDR3 spans 13 amino acids. The CDR3 bases are TGTGCCAGCAGTGAAGGGGGGAGGGGAGGCTACACCTTC. Translating gives CASSEGGRGGYTF.

The DNA of the CDR3 is TGCGCCAGCAGCCAAGATCCCGCAGGGACAGATACGCAGTATTTT. Amino acid sequence: CASSQDPAGTDTQYF. The chain couples TRBV4-1 to TRBJ2-3, with a tentative D call TRBD1 (5 bases). Germline CDR1 reads MGHRA; CDR2 reads YSYEKL. V lost 0 bases, J lost 3 bases, and 10 bases lay in between. The CDR3 has 15 residues.

This sequence joins TRBV5-8 and TRBJ1-2; D ambiguous. The CDR3 is 14 amino acids. The V end was cut by 5 bases, the J end by 7 bases, with 18 bases between. Germline values: CDR1 SGHTS, CDR2 YDEGEE. CDR3 in DNA: TGTGCCAGCAGGTCCGGGTACGAGGAGAGTGGCTACACCTTC. This translates into CASRSGYEESGYTF.

Note on this clone: At the DNA level, this CDR3 is encoded by other sequences in the same sample as well. The chain employs TRBV18 and TRBJ2-7, with 12 bases fitting TRBD1. Germline V gene lookup returns CDR1 KGHSH and CDR2 LQKENI. The V segment lost 0 bases and the J segment 7 bases; nucleotides outside the gene matches: 4. There are 15 residues in the CDR3. This chain's CDR3 is CASSPPGQGAGEQYF. The DNA of the CDR3 is TGTGCCAGCTCACCACCGGGACAGGGGGCGGGAGAGCAGTACTTC. The full variable domain, its missing parts supplied by reference TRBV18 and TRBJ2-7, is NAGVMQNPRHLVRRRGQEARLRCSPMKGHSHVYWYRQLPEEGLKFMVYLQKENIIDESGMPKERFSAEFPKEGPSILRIQQVVRGDSAAYFCASSPPGQGAGEQYFGPGTRLTVT.

The chain is built from TRBV11-3 and TRBJ2-7; 9 nucleotides match TRBD1. The CDR3 is 14 residues long. Per the germline V gene, CDR1 is SGHNT and CDR2 is YENEEA. The V and J ends lost 5 bases and 4 bases, in that order; junction bases with no gene match: 6. CDR3 sequence: CASSQGTGPYEQYF. CDR3 sequence (DNA): TGTGCCAGCAGCCAAGGGACAGGGCCTTACGAGCAGTACTTC.

The J gene is TRBJ1-2, the V gene TRBV2; 8 bases agree with TRBD1. The CDR3 is 14 residues long. V lost 6 bases, J lost 1 base, and 4 bases stayed unmatched. Germline V gene data show CDR1 as SNHLY and CDR2 as FYNNEI. CDR3 in DNA: TGTGCCAGCAGGGGGACAGGCAATAACTATGGCTACACCTTC. The encoded protein is CASRGTGNNYGYTF.

V is TRBV6-1 and J is TRBJ2-3; 8 bases are a match to TRBD2. Germline lookup yields CDR1 MNHNS and CDR2 SASEGT. This CDR3 comprises 16 residues. Trimming took 4 bases from V and 6 from J; bases not matched to a gene: 12. The CDR3 loop is CASSVGTRVGTDTQYF. The CDR3 DNA follows: TGTGCCAGCAGTGTAGGGACTAGGGTAGGGACGGATACGCAGTATTTT.

This clone was seen a single time. This chain links TRBV19 with TRBJ1-6; no clear D gene. The length of the CDR3 is 14 residues. Trimming took 7 bases from V and 7 from J, leaving 14 bases between them. Per germline, CDR1 LNHDA and CDR2 SQIVND (reference sequence). The CDR3 DNA is TGTGCCAGTAATCGTGCGGCCCGGAATTCACCCCTCCACTTT. Protein: CASNRAARNSPLHF.

The chain recombines TRBV3-1 (or the pseudogene TRBV3-2) with TRBJ1-6, with 10 bases fitting TRBD1. The CDR3 is 17 amino acids. With 2 bases clipped from V and 10 bases from J, the junction kept 11 bases outside the gene matches. Germline V lookup: CDR1 LGHDT, CDR2 YNNKEL (reference sequence). CDR3 nucleotides: TGTGCCAGCAGCCAACGGACAGGGGGTGGTCAAGGCTCACCCCTCCACTTT. Encoded protein: CASSQRTGGGQGSPLHF.